This is a list of T cell receptor beta chains from one sample in a study of radiotherapy plus CTLA-4 blockade in lung cancer. Assay used: immunoSEQ multiplex PCR; TCRdb lists only in-frame clones, some missing. The sample shows fewer than 45,000 clones, roughly two thirds of them seen only once. The source was peripheral blood, collected from a patient treated with radiotherapy plus ipilimumab. These receptors all come from a human donor with non-small cell lung cancer who had stable disease on radiotherapy plus ipilimumab. The CDR3 runs from the conserved cysteine through the conserved F or W. Each record gives: clone size, CDR3 length, D gene, J gene, V gene, CDR3 protein, CDR3 DNA. D genes are given only for firm matches. Clone size appears in some rows only: once, few, many, or a class for an expanded clone.

- | 15 | - | TRBJ1-6 | TRBV4-1 | CASSQVQGSNSPLHF | TGCGCCAGCAGCCAAGTACAGGGAAGCAATTCACCCCTCCACTTT
- | 13 | TRBD1 | TRBJ2-1 | TRBV11-2 | CASSNKDRSEQFF | TGTGCCAGCAGCAACAAGGACAGGAGTGAGCAGTTCTTC
- | 15 | TRBD1 | TRBJ1-2 | TRBV7-2 | CASSLAQGGSSGYTF | TGTGCCAGCAGCTTAGCGCAGGGGGGAAGTTCTGGCTACACCTTC
- | 17 | - | TRBJ1-2 | TRBV5-4 | CASSFGGVSLSVYGYTF | TGTGCCAGCAGCTTCGGGGGGGTTAGTCTATCGGTCTATGGCTACACCTTC
medium-sized | 15 | - | TRBJ2-2 | TRBV30 | CAWSVRGLNTGELFF | TGTGCCTGGAGTGTCCGGGGATTGAACACCGGGGAGCTGTTTTTT
few | 14 | TRBD1 | TRBJ1-1 | TRBV6-5 | CASSSQGASAEAFF | TGTGCCAGCAGTTCCCAGGGGGCGTCCGCTGAAGCTTTCTTT
- | 11 | - | TRBJ1-3 | TRBV29-1 | CSVEFRNTIYF | TGCAGCGTTGAATTCAGAAACACCATATATTTT
- | 14 | TRBD1 | TRBJ2-7 | TRBV5-1 | CASSIQGSSYEQYF | TGCGCCAGCAGCATACAGGGGAGCTCCTACGAGCAGTACTTC
- | 17 | TRBD2 | TRBJ2-3 | TRBV4-1 | CASSQDGAGGTPDTQYF | TGCGCCAGCAGCCAAGATGGAGCGGGGGGGACGCCAGATACGCAGTATTTT
medium-sized | 14 | TRBD1 | TRBJ1-1 | TRBV7-3 | CASSRTGFSTEAFF | TGTGCCAGCAGCCGGACAGGGTTTTCCACTGAAGCTTTCTTT
- | 18 | - | TRBJ1-3 | TRBV19 | CASSITLLAGVAGNTIYF | TGTGCCAGTAGTATCACCCTCTTGGCAGGGGTGGCTGGAAACACCATATATTTT
- | 15 | TRBD1 | TRBJ1-1 | TRBV27 | CASSLSPGQYAEAFF | TGTGCCAGCAGTTTATCGCCGGGACAGTACGCTGAAGCTTTCTTT
- | 16 | - | TRBJ1-2 | TRBV7-9 | CASRRGREGLDYGYTF | TGTGCCAGCAGGCGGGGTAGAGAGGGGCTGGACTATGGCTACACCTTC
- | 18 | TRBD1 | TRBJ1-4 | TRBV10-3 | CAISDTGTGRGWNEKLFF | TGTGCCATCAGTGACACCGGGACAGGGAGAGGTTGGAATGAAAAACTGTTTTTT
- | 14 | TRBD2 | TRBJ2-5 | TRBV6-4 | CASSRPKAGGSQYF | TGTGCCAGCAGTAGGCCTAAAGCCGGGGGGTCCCAGTACTTC
- | 13 | TRBD1 | TRBJ2-1 | TRBV6-6 | CASRGQAGDEQFF | TGTGCCAGCAGGGGACAGGCTGGGGATGAGCAGTTCTTC
- | 13 | - | TRBJ1-1 | TRBV2 | CASSGVRNTEAFF | TGTGCCAGCAGTGGCGTGAGGAACACTGAAGCTTTCTTT
once | 15 | TRBD1 | TRBJ1-2 | TRBV11-2 | CASSQTGQPNYGYTF | TGTGCCAGCAGCCAAACGGGACAGCCTAACTATGGCTACACCTTC
- | 12 | - | TRBJ2-1 | TRBV12-5 | CASGLVWGDRFF | TGTGCTAGTGGTTTGGTGTGGGGGGACCGGTTCTTC
- | 12 | - | TRBJ2-4 | TRBV7-9 | CASSLGSGAPYF | TGTGCCAGCAGCTTAGGTTCGGGAGCTCCGTACTTC
- | 17 | - | TRBJ1-2 | TRBV4-3 | CASSQDWGSGGLYGYTF | TGCGCCAGCAGCCAAGATTGGGGGAGCGGGGGGCTCTATGGCTACACCTTC
- | 15 | TRBD1 | TRBJ2-7 | TRBV2 | CASSETWTGAGEQYF | TGTGCCAGCAGTGAAACTTGGACAGGGGCAGGGGAGCAGTACTTC
once | 15 | - | TRBJ2-5 | TRBV19 | CASSPRTAYQETQYF | TGTGCCAGTAGCCCTAGGACAGCGTACCAAGAGACCCAGTACTTC
- | 12 | - | TRBJ2-2 | TRBV7-9 | CASSSVYGELFF | TGTGCCAGCAGTTCCGTGTACGGGGAGCTGTTTTTT
- | 12 | - | TRBJ1-1 | TRBV7-2 | CASSLMEIEAFF | TGTGCCAGCAGCTTGATGGAGATTGAAGCTTTCTTT
- | 15 | TRBD1 | TRBJ2-1 | TRBV11-2 | CASTFLRTGRNEQFF | TGTGCCAGCACCTTCCTAAGGACAGGGCGGAATGAGCAGTTCTTC
once | 13 | TRBD1 | TRBJ1-3 | TRBV7-2 | CASSYNRGYTIYF | TGTGCCAGCAGCTACAACAGGGGCTACACCATATATTTT
- | 15 | TRBD1 | TRBJ1-5 | TRBV28 | CASRDGTGRIKPQHF | TGTGCCAGCAGGGATGGGACAGGTAGGATCAAGCCCCAGCATTTT
few | 14 | TRBD1 | TRBJ1-4 | TRBV30 | CAWSVPGGYEKLFF | TGTGCCTGGAGTGTCCCAGGGGGATATGAAAAACTGTTTTTT
- | 16 | - | TRBJ1-5 | TRBV15 | CATSREGRVGNQPQHF | TGTGCCACCAGCAGAGAAGGCAGGGTAGGCAATCAGCCCCAGCATTTT
- | 12 | TRBD1 | TRBJ2-7 | TRBV29-1 | CSGTGQAYEQYF | TGCAGCGGAACTGGACAGGCCTACGAGCAGTACTTC
- | 15 | - | TRBJ1-5 | TRBV9 | CASSATGSPIEPQHF | TGTGCCAGCAGCGCAACAGGGAGTCCTATAGAGCCCCAGCATTTT
- | 16 | TRBD1 | TRBJ1-5 | TRBV5-5 | CASSSDRLRRNQPQHF | TGTGCCAGCAGCTCGGACAGGCTCCGGAGAAATCAGCCCCAGCATTTT
few | 14 | TRBD1 | TRBJ1-2 | TRBV10-3 | CAIGGQGMNYGYTF | TGTGCCATCGGGGGACAGGGGATGAACTATGGCTACACCTTC
once | 13 | - | TRBJ2-2 | TRBV7-9 | CASSLGGSGELFF | TGTGCCAGCAGCTTAGGAGGGTCCGGGGAGCTGTTTTTT
- | 13 | - | TRBJ1-2 | TRBV18 | CASSLDGSYGYTF | TGTGCCAGCTCGCTTGACGGGTCCTATGGCTACACCTTC
- | 13 | - | TRBJ1-1 | TRBV14 | CASSHQENTEAFF | TGTGCCAGCAGCCATCAGGAGAACACTGAAGCTTTCTTT
- | 12 | - | TRBJ2-5 | TRBV2 | CASSWARETQYF | TGTGCCAGCAGTTGGGCCCGGGAGACCCAGTACTTC
- | 15 | TRBD2 | TRBJ2-3 | TRBV10-1 | CASSLTSGGTDTQYF | TGCGCCAGCAGTCTCACTAGCGGGGGCACAGATACGCAGTATTTT
few | 15 | TRBD2 | TRBJ2-1 | TRBV29-1 | CSAEGVAGGKNEQFF | TGCAGCGCCGAAGGTGTAGCGGGGGGGAAGAATGAGCAGTTCTTC
many | 15 | TRBD2 | TRBJ2-1 | TRBV2 | CASRESGGAYNEQFF | TGTGCCAGCAGGGAGAGCGGGGGGGCCTACAATGAGCAGTTCTTC
once | 13 | - | TRBJ1-2 | TRBV19 | CASSIQGNYGYTF | TGTGCCAGTAGTATCCAGGGGAACTATGGCTACACCTTC